This T cell receptor (beta chain) stems from a study of blood T cell repertoires in COVID-19. Assay used: immunoSEQ multiplex PCR; TCRdb lists only in-frame clones, some missing. Among tens of thousands of clones listed, roughly 87% were seen once. This CDR3 is built from 15 residues. CDR1 and CDR2 (germline): LGHDT, YNNKEL (reference sequence). The trim removed 4 bases at V and 6 bases at J, leaving 12 bases unmatched. The sequence came from a man aged 60 to 69 with acute or convalescent COVID-19. Sequenced material: peripheral blood. The chain employs TRBV3-1 (or the pseudogene TRBV3-2) and TRBJ2-7, with 7 nucleotides matching TRBD1. This chain's CDR3 is CASSPWDSVHLEQYF. Written as DNA, the CDR3 is TGTGCCAGCAGCCCTTGGGACAGCGTTCATCTCGAGCAGTACTTC.